This T cell receptor beta chain stems from a study of breast tumors, draining lymph nodes, adjacent tissues. The study, taken as a whole, reports: Tumor T cell lymph node origin was a supported hypothesis, not proven. Tumor and nontumor repertoires were significantly more similar in luminal-like than in basal-like breast cancer.

TCRdb passed the multiplex PCR reads through MiXCR, listing each CDR3 protein once. The sample yields 16,000 or so distinct CDR3 sequences, nearly 45% seen once. The CDR3 totals 14 residues. Germline V gene data show CDR1 as SGHRS and CDR2 as YFSETQ. V lost 2 bases and J lost 4, with 9 bases in between. This clonotype is termed medium-sized (0.01 to 0.1%). The antigen remains unidentified. The chain is built from TRBV5-1 and TRBJ2-2; the D is unclear. Sequencing was done on a sample of tumor-adjacent breast tissue. The receptor's source is a female donor with breast cancer. Some clones in this sample may be carry-over from other donors' samples. The CDR3 region has the DNA TGCGCCAGCAGCTTAGAAGGTACCACCGGGGAGCTGTTTTTT. Protein sequence: CASSLEGTTGELFF.